This T cell receptor beta chain comes out of a study of blood T cell repertoires in COVID-19. Turning to the study itself: Samples representing acute and convalescent COVID-19 were sourced from the United States, Italy and Spain. Sources were T cells, B-cell-depleted T cells, or PBMCs; the material itself was cDNA or gDNA.

This CDR3 is built from 15 residues. Germline-derived CDR1 and CDR2 are MGHRA and YSYEKL. Trimming took 4 bases from V and 5 from J; bases not matched to a gene: 10. In the original analysis: Researchers report that nucleated cell counts were estimated from reference gene primer amplification. The assay was immunoSEQ multiplex PCR, and TCRdb's table has in-frame clones only and misses some. V and J calls and clone size are copied from that table; D and trimming were computed from the DNA. The profile shows approximately 160,000 clones, over 65% of them singletons. Sequencing was carried out using peripheral blood. The sequence derives from a man in his sixties with acute or convalescent COVID-19. This chain joins TRBV4-1 and TRBJ1-1; TRBD1 agrees at 7 bases. The CDR3 coding sequence is TGCGCCAGCAGCCGGGAAGAGGGGGCAGGTACTGAAGCTTTCTTT. It is translated as CASSREEGAGTEAFF.